These 32 T cell receptor beta chains originate from one sample sequenced in a study of blood T cell repertoires in COVID-19. Here immunoSEQ multiplex PCR was the method, and the copy in TCRdb shows in-frame clones only, minus some. The sample contains some 260,000 clones, around 84% of which appear only once. The sequencing input was PBMCs or T cells enriched from blood (not recorded which). These receptors were taken from a man aged 25 to 40 with acute COVID-19.

The V gene is TRBV6-4, the J gene TRBJ2-2; 7 bases match TRBD2. The CDR3 consists of 15 residues. The germline gives CDR1 MRHNA, CDR2 SNTAGT. J was trimmed by 1 base and V by 3 bases; bases with no gene match: 2. The CDR3 loop is CASSETGGNTGELFF. CDR3 in DNA: TGTGCCAGCAGTGAGACGGGGGGGAACACCGGGGAGCTGTTTTTT.

CDR3: CASSYSRSGANVLTF. The CDR3 DNA reads as TGTGCCAGCAGTTACTCTCGCTCTGGGGCCAACGTCCTGACTTTC. This sequence joins TRBV6-5 and TRBJ2-6; D remains ambiguous. In germline, CDR1 is MNHEY, CDR2 SVGAGI. The ends were cut back, 0 bases at V and 0 bases at J, with 3 bases in the middle. CDR3 length equals 15 residues.

The genes are TRBV14 and TRBJ1-6, with D maybe TRBD1 (5 bases). Trimming pared 4 bases from V and 12 bases from J, leaving 16 bases between. CDR3 size: 14 residues. Germline values: CDR1 SGHDN, CDR2 FVKESK. CDR3 nucleotide sequence: TGTGCCAGCAGCCCCGGGACTTTTGTGGGACCCCTCCACTTT. Protein product: CASSPGTFVGPLHF. The whole variable domain, remainder taken from reference TRBV14 and TRBJ1-6, is EAGVTQFPSHSVIEKGQTVTLRCDPISGHDNLYWYRRVMGKEIKFLLHFVKESKQDESGMPNNRFLAERTGGTYSTLKVQPAELEDSGVYFCASSPGTFVGPLHFGNGTRLTVT.

There are a few counts of this clone. The rearrangement uses TRBV19 and TRBJ1-5; 8 bases align to TRBD1. With V trimmed by 6 bases and J by 6 bases, 7 bases remained unmatched. This CDR3 comprises 14 residues. Germline assignment: CDR1 LNHDA and CDR2 SQIVND (reference sequence). The CDR3, as DNA: TGTGCCAGTAGCCAGGGGGCAAAAGGTCAGCCCCAGCATTTT. This encodes CASSQGAKGQPQHF.

This clone has only one observation. The chain uses TRBV7-3 and TRBJ2-5; D might be TRBD1 (5 bases). The CDR3 length is 13 residues. Germline assignment: CDR1 SGHTA and CDR2 FQGTGA. V was trimmed by 5 bases and J by 1 base, leaving 8 bases between them. The CDR3 region is CASSPGSQETQYF. The CDR3 DNA reads TGTGCCAGCAGCCCAGGGTCCCAAGAGACCCAGTACTTC.

Of note for this clone: An end of the junction differs from the germline gene, which may be a read error. The chain has TRBV6-1 and TRBJ1-2; no clear D. Germline V gene sequence: CDR1 MNHNS, CDR2 SASEGT. The CDR3 is 16 amino acids. CDR3 in amino acids: CASREGRLATNYGYTF. CDR3 coding DNA: TGTGCCAGCAGAGAAGGCAGGTTGGCCACTAACTATGGCTACACCTTC.

The chain carries TRBV28 and TRBJ2-3, with 7 bases identical to TRBD1. V shed 4 bases and J 3 bases; nucleotides not matched to a gene: 10. In germline, CDR1 is MDHEN, CDR2 SYDVKM. The CDR3 has 16 amino acids. CDR3 DNA: TGTGCCAGCAGTTCCGCTTCTGACAGGGAAACAGATACGCAGTATTTT. It translates to CASSSASDRETDTQYF. The full variable domain, in which reference TRBV28 and TRBJ2-3 provide the parts outside the CDR3, is DVKVTQSSRYLVKRTGEKVFLECVQDMDHENMFWYRQDPGLGLRLIYFSYDVKMKEKGDIPEGYSVSREKKERFSLILESASTNQTSMYLCASSSASDRETDTQYFGPGTRLTVL.

This clone was detected ten times or more. J is TRBJ2-3 and V is TRBV15; 11 nucleotides agree with TRBD2. Germline V CDR1 and CDR2: LNHNV, YYDKDF (reference sequence). The CDR3 totals 14 residues. Unmatched junction bases numbered 5, after V lost 8 bases and J lost 4 bases. Here the CDR3 DNA reads TGTGCCACCGAGGATAGCGGGGGGGCAGATACGCAGTATTTT. Protein: CATEDSGGADTQYF.

The chain carries TRBV6-5 and TRBJ1-1, with TRBD1 identical over 8 bases. After removal of 6 bases from V and 0 bases from J, the junction contained 6 bases not matched to a gene. CDR1 is MNHEY and CDR2 is SVGAGI in the germline V gene. The CDR3 spans 15 residues. In DNA, the CDR3 is TGTGCCAGCAGCGACAGGGGCGCAATGAACACTGAAGCTTTCTTT. The encoded protein is CASSDRGAMNTEAFF.

In this sample, this clone turned up a few times. This chain uses TRBV4-1 with TRBJ2-5; 13 bases agree with TRBD2. Per germline, CDR1 MGHRA and CDR2 YSYEKL. The length of the CDR3 is 16 residues. V shed 0 bases, J shed 5 bases, and the junction held 3 bases outside the gene matches. The CDR3 reads CASSQDGTSGIETQYF. The CDR3 DNA reads TGCGCCAGCAGCCAAGATGGGACTAGCGGGATCGAGACCCAGTACTTC.

This clone occurred a few times. This chain uses TRBV19 with TRBJ1-5; D unclear. V lost 5 bases to trimming and J lost 9 bases, with 14 bases between them. This CDR3 spans 13 amino acids. Germline V gene sequence: CDR1 LNHDA, CDR2 SQIVND (reference sequence). The CDR3 sequence: CASSSISGGPQHF. The CDR3 DNA reads as TGTGCCAGTAGTTCTATTAGCGGTGGGCCCCAGCATTTT.

In its sample, this clone was seen a few times. The chain employs TRBV10-1 and TRBJ2-2; maybe TRBD1 (5 bases). Germline CDR1 WNHNN, CDR2 SYGVQD (reference sequence). This CDR3 has 15 amino acids. Trimming removed 8 bases from V and 1 base from J, with 14 bases in between. The CDR3 loop is CASGPRGRNTGELFF. In DNA form, the CDR3 reads TGCGCCAGCGGGCCAAGGGGTCGGAACACCGGGGAGCTGTTTTTT.

This chain uses TRBV6-2 or TRBV6-3 with TRBJ2-3; the D is unclear. From germline, CDR1 is MNHEY and CDR2 SVGEGT. Trimming pared 2 bases from V and 1 base from J, leaving 7 bases between. This CDR3 is 14 amino acids long. CDR3 nucleotides: TGTGCCAGCAGTTACACCGGTCGCACAGATACGCAGTATTTT. It encodes CASSYTGRTDTQYF.

As regards this clone: At one end, the junction sequence differs from germline, possibly due to a read error. The V call is TRBV5-1, the J call TRBJ1-1, with 7 bases lining up with TRBD1. This CDR3 is 14 amino acids long. Germline V lookup: CDR1 SGHRS, CDR2 YFSETQ. DNA for the CDR3: TGTGCCAGCAGCTTGGGACAGCCCGGGTCTGAAGCTTTCTTT. Its translation: CASSLGQPGSEAFF.

This clone appeared a single time. One end of the junction varies from germline; a read error may be responsible. The chain recombines TRBV5-6 with TRBJ1-2; 7 positions agree with TRBD1. The CDR3 has 13 amino acids. Germline V gene sequence: CDR1 SGHDT, CDR2 YYEEEE. In nucleotides, the CDR3 is TGTGCCAGCAGTTTGGGGACAGCCGGTGGCTACACCTTC. As protein: CASSLGTAGGYTF.

This clone was seen more than once but under ten times. The chain recombines TRBV23-1 with TRBJ2-6; 7 bases match TRBD2. TRBV23-1 falls under the ORF class, with uncertain function. The CDR3 covers 19 residues. Trimming cost V 8 bases and J 0 bases; bases outside gene matches: 16. As DNA, the CDR3 is TGCGCCAGCGTCCCCACGTGGGAGGGGATAAGCTCTGGGGCCAACGTCCTGACTTTC. Translation: CASVPTWEGISSGANVLTF.

The chain recombines TRBV29-1 with TRBJ1-1; tentatively, D is TRBD1 (6 bases). Germline assignment: CDR1 SQVTM and CDR2 ANQGSEA. Trimming pared 7 bases from V and 0 bases from J, leaving 12 bases between. The CDR3 is made up of 13 amino acids. The CDR3, as DNA: TGCAGCGCTATAGGGGACATGAACACTGAAGCTTTCTTT. Translation gives CSAIGDMNTEAFF.

The rearrangement joins TRBV28 to TRBJ2-7; D is perhaps TRBD1 (6 bases). Germline V CDR1 and CDR2: MDHEN, SYDVKM. Trimming shortened V by 4 bases and J by 1 base, and 17 bases separated the two germline ends. This CDR3 contains 16 residues. In nucleotides, the CDR3 is TGTGCCAGCAGTTCAGCCTCTACAGGGTCTTCCTACGAGCAGTACGTC. It translates to CASSSASTGSSYEQYV.

The rearrangement links TRBV6-5 to TRBJ2-2; 9 bases align to TRBD1. Trimming cost V 7 bases and J 2 bases; bases outside gene matches: 2. Germline-derived CDR1 and CDR2 are MNHEY and SVGAGI. This CDR3 has 14 residues. The CDR3 loop is CASKGQGNTGELFF. CDR3 coding DNA: TGTGCCAGCAAGGGACAGGGTAACACCGGGGAGCTGTTTTTT.

This chain connects TRBV28 to TRBJ1-6, with 9 bases fitting TRBD1. After removal of 6 bases from V and 10 bases from J, the junction contained 7 bases not matched to a gene. This CDR3 spans 14 amino acids. Germline CDR1 reads MDHEN; CDR2 reads SYDVKM. CDR3 in amino acids: CASRVTGGWSPLHF. As DNA, the CDR3 is TGTGCCAGCAGGGTGACAGGGGGGTGGTCACCCCTCCACTTT.

The CDR3 DNA is TGCGCCAGCGCGTCCTCCGGACAGGGTGACGAAAAACTGTTTTTT. This gives the protein CASASSGQGDEKLFF. V and J are TRBV5-1 and TRBJ1-4; 8 nucleotides agree with TRBD1. The CDR3 sequence is 15 residues long. J lost 8 bases, V lost 7 bases, and 13 bases had no gene match. CDR1 is SGHRS and CDR2 is YFSETQ in the germline V gene.

The chain is built from TRBV11-3 and TRBJ2-3, with D maybe TRBD1 (6 bases). The CDR3 consists of 11 residues. The V end lost 8 bases, the J end lost 11 bases, and 14 bases lay between the germline ends. From germline, CDR1 is SGHNT and CDR2 YENEEA. The CDR3 nucleotides are TGTGCCAGCGGAAAACAGGGAAGGCAGTATTTT. Residues: CASGKQGRQYF. The full variable domain, rest sourced from reference TRBV11-3 and TRBJ2-3, is EAGVVQSPRYKIIEKKQPVAFWCNPISGHNTLYWYLQNLGQGPELLIRYENEEAVDDSQLPKDRFSAERLKGVDSTLKIQPAELGDSAVYLCASGKQGRQYFGPGTRLTVL.

Of note for this clone: This specimen includes other DNA sequences encoding the same CDR3. The CDR3 protein is CASSWDRSSYNEQFF. As DNA, the CDR3 is TGTGCCAGCAGTTGGGACAGGAGCTCCTACAATGAGCAGTTCTTC. V usage is TRBV5-8 and J usage is TRBJ2-1, with 8 bases that match TRBD1. CDR1 is SGHTS, CDR2 YDEGEE, per germline. J was trimmed by 0 bases and V by 5 bases; bases with no gene match: 4. The CDR3 consists of 15 residues.

The chain links TRBV6-2 or TRBV6-3 to TRBJ2-2, with 8 bases that match TRBD2. This CDR3 has 16 amino acids. CDR1 MNHEY and CDR2 SVGEGT come from the germline V gene. V lost 4 bases and J lost 4; bases outside the gene matches: 8. CDR3 sequence: CASSSSGRGVTGELFF. As DNA, the CDR3 is TGTGCCAGCAGTTCAAGCGGGAGAGGGGTCACCGGGGAGCTGTTTTTT.

The chain is built from TRBV18 and TRBJ1-5; 8 bases fit TRBD1. Germline CDR1 reads KGHSH; CDR2 reads LQKENI. This CDR3 has 16 amino acids. V lost 3 bases to trimming and J lost 6 bases; unmatched junction nucleotides: 10. CDR3 protein: CASSPATGVYGQPQHF. In DNA, the CDR3 is TGTGCCAGCTCACCCGCGACAGGGGTGTACGGTCAGCCCCAGCATTTT.

V is TRBV12-5 and J is TRBJ1-4; TRBD1 is a possible D gene (5 bases). The CDR3 contains 15 residues. The germline V gene encodes CDR1 LGHNT and CDR2 FRNRAP. V lost 5 bases and J 5 bases, leaving 15 bases between the germline ends. CDR3 sequence reads: CASGPPGRGNEKLFF. The CDR3 DNA sequence: TGTGCTAGTGGTCCTCCGGGACGGGGGAATGAAAAACTGTTTTTT.

This chain connects TRBV6-5 to TRBJ1-5; TRBD1 aligns across 9 bases. Losses at the gene ends were 7 bases for V and 2 bases for J; bases not matched to a gene: 6. The CDR3 consists of 15 residues. Germline V CDR1 and CDR2: MNHEY, SVGAGI. CDR3 loop: CASKDRGDGNQPQHF. CDR3 coding DNA: TGTGCCAGCAAGGACAGGGGAGATGGCAATCAGCCCCAGCATTTT.

This clone turned up a few times. The chain combines TRBV5-6 with TRBJ2-7; D call uncertain. Germline CDR1 and CDR2: SGHDT and YYEEEE. Trimming shortened V by 1 base and J by 0 bases, and 8 bases separated the two germline ends. This CDR3 is built from 14 residues. The DNA of the CDR3 is TGTGCCAGCAGCTTGTTAATTAGCTCCTACGAGCAGTACGTC. Translated: CASSLLISSYEQYV.

The V call is TRBV29-1, the J call TRBJ1-2; 8 bases are shared with TRBD1. The CDR3 runs to 15 residues. The V gene end was trimmed by 3 bases and the J gene end by 0 bases; junction bases not matched to a gene: 6. The V gene's germline CDR1 is SQVTM and CDR2 ANQGSEA. In nucleotides, the CDR3 is TGCAGCGTTGACGGACAGGGCTCAACTAACTATGGCTACACCTTC. As protein: CSVDGQGSTNYGYTF. Complete variable domain (other parts from reference TRBV29-1 and TRBJ1-2): SAVISQKPSRDICQRGTSLTIQCQVDSQVTMMFWYRQQPGQSLTLIATANQGSEATYESGFVIDKFPISRPNLTFSTLTVSNMSPEDSSIYLCSVDGQGSTNYGYTFGSGTRLTVV.

The chain carries TRBV7-2 and TRBJ2-2, with TRBD2 identical over 11 bases. Trimming removed 5 bases from V and 9 bases from J; junction bases left unmatched: 14. Germline CDR1 reads SGHTA; CDR2 reads FQGNSA. This CDR3 contains 17 residues. The CDR3 DNA sequence: TGTGCCAGCAGCCCCCGCGGGACTAGCGGAGGGGCAAGGGAGCTGTTTTTT. It translates to CASSPRGTSGGARELFF.

This clone was picked up many times. The chain joins TRBV29-1 to TRBJ2-2, with TRBD1 matching over 7 bases. V dropped 6 bases and J dropped 6; count of bases not matched to a gene: 10. There are 14 residues in the CDR3. Germline loops: CDR1 SQVTM, CDR2 ANQGSEA. The CDR3, as DNA: TGCAGCGTCCGGACAGGTCCTGACTCCGGGGAGCTGTTTTTT. Residues: CSVRTGPDSGELFF.

The chain has TRBV28 and TRBJ1-5; D is unclear. Germline V gene data show CDR1 as MDHEN and CDR2 as SYDVKM. The length of the CDR3 is 13 residues. V was shortened by 3 bases and J by 3 bases, with 6 bases between the two germline ends. The DNA for the CDR3 is TGTGCCAGCAGTTTTCCTACCAATCAGCCCCAGCATTTT. Its protein product is CASSFPTNQPQHF.